This TCR beta chain is drawn from a study of HIV-infected patients and healthy controls. General study points: Size-matching overweighted rare events from HIV-infected data when comparing patients with controls.

Alpha and beta constant-region primers primed reverse transcription of approximately 460 ng RNA. Alpha and beta chain libraries were made separately by chain-specific third strand synthesis with multiplexing indices. Each CDR3 protein gets one entry after TCRdb re-called the 5' RACE reads with MiXCR. Here the sample spans approximately 450 distinct CDR3 sequences, around 57% being singletons. Whole blood was used without fractionation, so all unsorted peripheral T cells were included. People with immunomodulatory therapy, recent vaccination or treatment interruptions were not enrolled. With respect to this clonotype: The antigen is undetermined. The library was built for alpha chains, so this beta chain is an off-target read and its size means little.

Trimming removed 4 bases from V and 6 bases from J, with 13 bases in between. The germline CDR1 and CDR2 sequences are KGHSH and LQKENI. The CDR3 contains 14 residues. Sequencing was performed on blood, taken before antiretroviral therapy. The sequence was collected from an adult with HIV infection. The V and J genes are TRBV18 and TRBJ1-5; TRBD1 might be the D (6 bases). The CDR3 bases are TGTGCCAGCTCACGACTCGAACAGGGTCAGCCCCAGCATTTT. Translation gives CASSRLEQGQPQHF.